This is a list of T cell receptor beta chains from one sample in a study of blood T cell repertoires in COVID-19. Profiled with immunoSEQ multiplex PCR; TCRdb holds only in-frame clones, not every one. This sample has some 52,000 clones; about 88% occur once, and the top ten carry around 5%. The source material was peripheral blood. The receptors shown here come from a man in his sixties with active COVID-19. CDR3s include the opening cysteine and the closing phenylalanine or tryptophan. D genes are given only for firm matches. Clone size appears in some rows only: once, few, many, or a class for an expanded clone.

>TRBJ1-2|TRBV5-1|.|.|14
CASSLSGIGYGYTF
TGCGCCAGCAGCTTGTCGGGAATTGGGTATGGCTACACCTTC
>TRBJ2-7|TRBV29-1|once|.|12
CSVEGNRNEQYF
TGCAGCGTTGAAGGAAACAGAAACGAGCAGTACTTC
>TRBJ2-2|TRBV5-4|.|TRBD2|18
CASSPGTSGTTNTGELFF
TGTGCCAGCAGCCCAGGGACTAGCGGGACTACTAACACCGGGGAGCTGTTTTTT
>TRBJ1-2|TRBV29-1|.|.|10
CSVADRSYTF
TGCAGCGTTGCGGACAGAAGCTACACCTTC
>TRBJ1-2|TRBV24-1|.|TRBD1|13
CATSVDRGGGYTF
TGTGCCACCAGTGTCGACAGGGGTGGCGGCTACACCTTC
>TRBJ2-3|TRBV29-1|.|TRBD1|15
CSVDGTGVGTDTQYF
TGCAGCGTTGACGGGACAGGTGTTGGGACAGATACGCAGTATTTT
>TRBJ1-1|TRBV6-6|.|.|11
CASIKTEEAFF
TGTGCCAGCATTAAAACAGAGGAAGCTTTCTTT
>TRBJ2-5|TRBV7-9|.|TRBD2|14
CASSLVAGGETQYF
TGTGCCAGCAGCTTAGTAGCGGGCGGAGAGACCCAGTACTTC
>TRBJ2-7|TRBV2|.|TRBD1|15
CASSDSGQGVHEQYF
TGTGCCAGCAGTGACTCCGGACAGGGGGTGCACGAGCAGTACTTC
>TRBJ1-1|TRBV19|.|.|14
CASSQGRGDTEAFF
TGTGCCAGTAGCCAAGGGCGGGGGGACACTGAAGCTTTCTTT
>TRBJ2-3|TRBV20-1|.|.|11
CSARGRDTQYF
TGCAGTGCTAGAGGGCGGGATACGCAGTATTTT
>TRBJ2-7|TRBV5-1|.|.|15
CASSLTSEAHYEQYF
TGCGCCAGCAGCCTGACTTCGGAGGCCCACTACGAGCAGTACTTC
>TRBJ1-3|TRBV20-1|.|.|14
CSASTVVSGNTIYF
TGCAGTGCTAGTACGGTAGTCTCTGGAAACACCATATATTTT
>TRBJ1-2|TRBV29-1|.|.|10
CSVGWTSDTF
TGCAGCGTTGGATGGACAAGCGACACCTTC
>TRBJ2-7|TRBV7-2|.|.|14
CASTLKHLLYEQYF
TGTGCCAGCACCCTCAAGCACCTCCTCTACGAGCAGTACTTC
>TRBJ2-1|TRBV2|.|TRBD2|15
CASGSTSGRNNEQFF
TGTGCCAGCGGGTCGACTAGCGGGCGGAACAATGAGCAGTTCTTC
>TRBJ1-4|TRBV5-4|.|TRBD1|15
CASSGTGGGREKLFF
TGTGCCAGCAGCGGGACAGGGGGCGGCCGTGAAAAACTGTTTTTT
>TRBJ1-1|TRBV7-2|.|TRBD1|15
CASSLLQGAMAEAFF
TGTGCCAGCAGCTTATTACAGGGGGCAATGGCTGAAGCTTTCTTT
>TRBJ2-1|TRBV9|.|.|15
CASSADGGSYNEQFF
TGTGCCAGCAGCGCGGACGGAGGGTCCTACAATGAGCAGTTCTTC
>TRBJ2-2|TRBV24-1|.|TRBD1|13
CATNDRDTGELFF
TGTGCCACCAACGACAGGGACACCGGGGAGCTGTTTTTT
>TRBJ1-5|TRBV25-1|once|.|14
CASSVDGANQPQHF
TGTGCCAGCAGTGTTGACGGAGCAAATCAGCCCCAGCATTTT
>TRBJ1-5|TRBV7-2|.|TRBD1|15
CASSLGQGDNQPQHF
TGTGCCAGCAGCTTAGGACAGGGGGACAATCAGCCCCAGCATTTT
>TRBJ2-7|TRBV7-6|.|.|17
CASSSEGAKLTSYEQYF
TGTGCCAGCAGCTCAGAAGGGGCGAAATTAACCTCCTACGAGCAGTACTTC
>TRBJ2-3|TRBV27|.|TRBD1|13
CASSLKATGSQYF
TGTGCCAGCAGTTTAAAAGCGACAGGGTCGCAGTATTTT
>TRBJ2-1|TRBV6-5|.|.|15
CASSYSRALYNEQFF
TGTGCCAGCAGTTACTCGAGGGCCCTTTACAATGAGCAGTTCTTC
>TRBJ2-7|TRBV5-1|.|TRBD1|14
CASKAGTGPYEQYF
TGCGCCAGCAAGGCCGGGACAGGCCCTTACGAGCAGTACTTC
>TRBJ2-1|TRBV9|.|TRBD1|12
CASSTHRGEQFF
TGTGCCAGCAGCACCCACAGGGGTGAGCAGTTCTTC
>TRBJ2-1|TRBV21-1|.|.|17
CASSNLFQRLDYNEQFF
TGTGCCAGCAGCAATCTTTTTCAACGGCTAGATTACAATGAGCAGTTCTTC
>TRBJ2-1|TRBV5-1|.|.|17
CASSLRGAGVSYNEQFF
TGCGCCAGCAGCCTTCGGGGGGCGGGAGTCTCCTACAATGAGCAGTTCTTC
>TRBJ2-7|TRBV5-6|.|.|12
CASSLGPGEQYF
TGTGCCAGCAGCTTGGGCCCAGGGGAGCAGTACTTC
>TRBJ2-3|TRBV5-4|.|.|16
CASSLPPGANTDTQYF
TGTGCCAGCAGCTTGCCCCCAGGGGCGAACACAGATACGCAGTATTTT
>TRBJ1-1|TRBV2|.|TRBD1|14
CASRARGLNTEAFF
TGTGCCAGCAGGGCCAGGGGGCTGAACACTGAAGCTTTCTTT
>TRBJ1-2|TRBV4-3|.|TRBD1|15
CASSPGDSYDYGYTF
TGCGCCAGCAGCCCGGGGGACAGCTATGACTATGGCTACACCTTC